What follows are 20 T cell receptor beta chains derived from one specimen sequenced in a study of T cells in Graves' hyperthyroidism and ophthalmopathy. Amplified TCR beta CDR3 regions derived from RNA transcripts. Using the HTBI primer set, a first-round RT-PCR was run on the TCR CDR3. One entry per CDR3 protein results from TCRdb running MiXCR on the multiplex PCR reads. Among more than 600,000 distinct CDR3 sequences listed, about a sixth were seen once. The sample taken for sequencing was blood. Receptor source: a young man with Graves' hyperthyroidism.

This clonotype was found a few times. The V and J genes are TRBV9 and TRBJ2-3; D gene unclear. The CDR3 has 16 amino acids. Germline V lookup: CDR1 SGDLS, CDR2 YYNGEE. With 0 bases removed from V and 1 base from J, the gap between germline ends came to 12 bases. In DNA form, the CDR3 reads TGTGCCAGCAGCGTAGAAAGTAGGGCTCGCACAGATACGCAGTATTTT. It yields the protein CASSVESRARTDTQYF. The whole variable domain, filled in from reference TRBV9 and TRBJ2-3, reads DSGVTQTPKHLITATGQRVTLRCSPRSGDLSVYWYQQSLDQGLQFLIQYYNGEERAKGNILERFSAQQFPDLHSELNLSSLELGDSALYFCASSVESRARTDTQYFGPGTRLTVL.

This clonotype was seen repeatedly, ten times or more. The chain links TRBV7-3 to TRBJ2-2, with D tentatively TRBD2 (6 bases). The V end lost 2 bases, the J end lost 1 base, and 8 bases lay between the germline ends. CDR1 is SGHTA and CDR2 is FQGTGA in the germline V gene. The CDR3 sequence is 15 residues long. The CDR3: CASSLVSGNTGELFF. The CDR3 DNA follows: TGTGCCAGCAGCTTAGTTAGCGGGAACACCGGGGAGCTGTTTTTT.

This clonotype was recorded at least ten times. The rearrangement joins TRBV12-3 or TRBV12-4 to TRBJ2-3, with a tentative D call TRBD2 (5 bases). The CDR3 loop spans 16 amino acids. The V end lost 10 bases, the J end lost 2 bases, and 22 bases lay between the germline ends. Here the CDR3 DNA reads TGTGCCATCCCCCGTCAAAAAGGGAGAGACACAGATACGCAGTATTTT. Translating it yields CAIPRQKGRDTDTQYF.

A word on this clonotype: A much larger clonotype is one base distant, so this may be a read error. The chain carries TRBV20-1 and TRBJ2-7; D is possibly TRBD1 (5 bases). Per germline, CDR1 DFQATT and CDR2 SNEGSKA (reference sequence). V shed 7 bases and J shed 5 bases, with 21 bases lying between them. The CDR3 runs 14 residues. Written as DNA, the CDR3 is TGCAGTGTTGGGGTGACAGCTGGGCCCAACGAGCAGTACTTC. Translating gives CSVGVTAGPNEQYF.

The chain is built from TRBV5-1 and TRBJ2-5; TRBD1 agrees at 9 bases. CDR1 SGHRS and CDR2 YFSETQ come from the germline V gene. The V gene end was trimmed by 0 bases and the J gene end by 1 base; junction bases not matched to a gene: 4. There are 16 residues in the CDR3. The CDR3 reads CASSLVDRGVQETQYF. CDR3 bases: TGCGCCAGCAGCTTGGTGGACAGGGGAGTCCAAGAGACCCAGTACTTC.

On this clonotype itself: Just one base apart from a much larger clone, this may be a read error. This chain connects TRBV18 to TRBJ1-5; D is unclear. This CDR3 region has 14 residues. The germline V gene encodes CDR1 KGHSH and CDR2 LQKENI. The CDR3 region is CASSREYSDQPQDF. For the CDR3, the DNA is TGTGCCAGCTCACGCGAGTATTCCGATCAGCCCCAGGATTTT.

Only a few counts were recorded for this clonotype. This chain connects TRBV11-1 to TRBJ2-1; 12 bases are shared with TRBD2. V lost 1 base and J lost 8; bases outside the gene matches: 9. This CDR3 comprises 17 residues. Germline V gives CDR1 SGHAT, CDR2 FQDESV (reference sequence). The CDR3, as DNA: TGTGCCAGCAGCTTAGGAGTGCGACTAGCGGGAGTTGATGAGCAGTTCTTC. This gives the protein CASSLGVRLAGVDEQFF.

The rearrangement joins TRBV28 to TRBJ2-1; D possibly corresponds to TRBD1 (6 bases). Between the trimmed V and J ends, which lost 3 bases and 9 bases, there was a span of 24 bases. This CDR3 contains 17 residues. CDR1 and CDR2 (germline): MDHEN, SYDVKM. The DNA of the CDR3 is TGTGCCAGCAGTTTTTCGGGACAACTTTACACCCCTAGTGAGCAGTTCTTC. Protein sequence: CASSFSGQLYTPSEQFF.

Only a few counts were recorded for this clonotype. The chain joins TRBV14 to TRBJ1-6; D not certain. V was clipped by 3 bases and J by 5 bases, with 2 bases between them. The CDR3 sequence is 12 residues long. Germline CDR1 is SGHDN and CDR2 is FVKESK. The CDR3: CASSQDNSPLHF. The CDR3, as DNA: TGTGCCAGCAGCCAGGATAATTCACCCCTCCACTTT.

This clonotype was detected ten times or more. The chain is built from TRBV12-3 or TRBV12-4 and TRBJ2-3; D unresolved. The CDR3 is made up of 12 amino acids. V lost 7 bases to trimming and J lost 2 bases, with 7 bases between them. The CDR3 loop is CASNLPTDTQYF. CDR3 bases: TGTGCCAGCAACCTCCCCACAGATACGCAGTATTTT.

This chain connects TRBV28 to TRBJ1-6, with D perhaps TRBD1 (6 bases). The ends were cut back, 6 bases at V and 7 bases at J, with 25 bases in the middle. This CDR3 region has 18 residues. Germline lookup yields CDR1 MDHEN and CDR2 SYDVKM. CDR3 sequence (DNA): TGTGCCAGCAGCTGGTGGTCGACAGGCCGAAGACGAAATTCACCCCTCCACTTT. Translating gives CASSWWSTGRRRNSPLHF.

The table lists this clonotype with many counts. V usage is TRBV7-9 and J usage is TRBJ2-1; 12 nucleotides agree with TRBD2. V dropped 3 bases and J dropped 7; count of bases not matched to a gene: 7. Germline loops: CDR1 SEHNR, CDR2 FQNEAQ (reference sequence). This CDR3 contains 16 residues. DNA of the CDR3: TGTGCCAGCAGCTTCCCGATTGGACTAGCGGGGAATGAGCAGTTCTTC. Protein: CASSFPIGLAGNEQFF.

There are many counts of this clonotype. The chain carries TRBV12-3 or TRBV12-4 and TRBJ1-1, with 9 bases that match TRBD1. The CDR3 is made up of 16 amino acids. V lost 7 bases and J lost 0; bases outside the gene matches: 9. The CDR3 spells CASIPRDRVLNTEAFF. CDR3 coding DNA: TGTGCCAGCATTCCCCGGGACAGGGTCCTGAACACTGAAGCTTTCTTT.

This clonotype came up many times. The CDR3 reads CSARELAGPYEQYF. CDR3 coding DNA: TGCAGTGCTAGAGAACTAGCGGGGCCCTACGAGCAGTACTTC. The chain is built from TRBV20-1 and TRBJ2-7, with 10 bases matching TRBD2. The CDR3 is made up of 14 amino acids. J lost 2 bases, V lost 0 bases, and 1 base had no gene match. Looked up from germline, CDR1 is DFQATT and CDR2 is SNEGSKA (reference sequence).

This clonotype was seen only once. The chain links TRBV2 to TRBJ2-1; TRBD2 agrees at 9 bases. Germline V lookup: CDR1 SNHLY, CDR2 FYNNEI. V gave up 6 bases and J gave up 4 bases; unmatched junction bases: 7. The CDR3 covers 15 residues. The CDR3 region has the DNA TGTGCCAGCAGGCGGGTAGCGGGGGCGTACAATGAGCAGTTCTTC. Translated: CASRRVAGAYNEQFF.

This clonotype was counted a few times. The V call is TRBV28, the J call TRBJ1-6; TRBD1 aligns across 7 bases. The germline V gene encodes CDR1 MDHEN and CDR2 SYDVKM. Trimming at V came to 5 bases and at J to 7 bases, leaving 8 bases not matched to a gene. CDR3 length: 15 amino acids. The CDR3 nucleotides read TGTGCCAGCAGTCGTCCCACAGGGGAGAATTCACCCCTCCACTTT. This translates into CASSRPTGENSPLHF.

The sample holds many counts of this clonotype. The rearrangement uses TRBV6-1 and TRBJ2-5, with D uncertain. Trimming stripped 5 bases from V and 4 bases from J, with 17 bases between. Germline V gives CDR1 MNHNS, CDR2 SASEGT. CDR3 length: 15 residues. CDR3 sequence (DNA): TGTGCCAGCAGTTCCCCTGGAGCTCCCGGAGAGACCCAGTACTTC. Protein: CASSSPGAPGETQYF.

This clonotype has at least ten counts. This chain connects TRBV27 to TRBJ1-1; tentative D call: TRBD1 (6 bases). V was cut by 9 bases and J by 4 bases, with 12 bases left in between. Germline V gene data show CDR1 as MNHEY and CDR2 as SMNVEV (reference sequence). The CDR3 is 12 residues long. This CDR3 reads CASYEGGTEAFF. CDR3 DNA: TGTGCCAGTTACGAGGGGGGCACTGAAGCTTTCTTT.

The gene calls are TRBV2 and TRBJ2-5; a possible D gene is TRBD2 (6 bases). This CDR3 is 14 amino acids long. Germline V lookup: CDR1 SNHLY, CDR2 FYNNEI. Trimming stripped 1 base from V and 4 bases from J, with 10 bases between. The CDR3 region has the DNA TGTGCCAGCAGTGAAGTGGGGGGTGGAGAGACCCAGTACTTC. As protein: CASSEVGGGETQYF.

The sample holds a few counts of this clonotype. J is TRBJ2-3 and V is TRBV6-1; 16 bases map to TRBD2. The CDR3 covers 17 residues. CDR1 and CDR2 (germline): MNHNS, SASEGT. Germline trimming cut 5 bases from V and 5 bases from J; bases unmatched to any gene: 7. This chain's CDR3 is CASSPRGLAGGIDTQYF. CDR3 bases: TGTGCCAGCAGTCCCAGGGGACTAGCGGGAGGGATAGATACGCAGTATTTT.